This TCR beta chain was sequenced during a study of blood T cell repertoires in COVID-19. Across the whole study: The cDNA or gDNA used as material had been derived from T cells, B-cell-depleted T cells, or PBMCs.

In the study's own analysis: The assay estimated nucleated cells by amplifying reference gene primers. TCRdb's table, derived via immunoSEQ multiplex PCR, lists solely in-frame clones and lacks some. For V, J and clone size, that table is used; D and trimming come from the DNA. In the table there are under 25,000 clones, around 70% of which are singletons. From germline, CDR1 is KGHSH and CDR2 LQKENI. The CDR3 contains 18 residues. V lost 0 bases and J 0 bases, leaving 15 bases between the germline ends. V is TRBV18 and J is TRBJ2-1; D gene ambiguous. The sample comprised peripheral blood. This clonotype originated in a human donor in a cohort sampled during active or convalescent COVID-19. CDR3 nucleotide sequence: TGTGCCAGCTCACCACCCGACTGGTCCGCCTTCTCCTACAATGAGCAGTTCTTC. This codes for CASSPPDWSAFSYNEQFF.